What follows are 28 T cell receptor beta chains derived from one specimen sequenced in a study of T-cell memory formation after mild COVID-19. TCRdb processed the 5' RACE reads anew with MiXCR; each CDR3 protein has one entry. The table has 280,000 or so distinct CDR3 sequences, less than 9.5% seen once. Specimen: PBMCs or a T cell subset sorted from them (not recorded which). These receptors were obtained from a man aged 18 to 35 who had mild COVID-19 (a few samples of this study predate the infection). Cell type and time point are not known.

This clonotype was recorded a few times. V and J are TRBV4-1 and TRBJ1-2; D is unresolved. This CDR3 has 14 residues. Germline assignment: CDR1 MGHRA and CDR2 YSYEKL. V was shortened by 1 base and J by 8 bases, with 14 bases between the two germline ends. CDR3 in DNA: TGCGCCAGCAGCCAAGCTAGAGGGCTGGGAGGCTACACCTTC. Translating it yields CASSQARGLGGYTF.

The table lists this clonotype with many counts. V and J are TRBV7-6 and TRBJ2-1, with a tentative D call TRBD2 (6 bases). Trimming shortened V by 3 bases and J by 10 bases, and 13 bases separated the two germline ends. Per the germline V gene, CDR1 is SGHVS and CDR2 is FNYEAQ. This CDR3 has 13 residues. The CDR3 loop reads CASSFGSSTEQFF. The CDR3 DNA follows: TGTGCCAGCAGCTTCGGGAGCTCCACGGAGCAGTTCTTC.

The CDR3 region is CASSLAGTYQETQYF. DNA of the CDR3: TGTGCCAGCAGCTTAGCTGGAACCTACCAAGAGACCCAGTACTTC. The V and J genes are TRBV7-2 and TRBJ2-5; D remains unclear. This CDR3 region has 15 residues. Trimming took 0 bases from V and 0 from J, leaving 8 bases between them. From germline, CDR1 is SGHTA and CDR2 FQGNSA.

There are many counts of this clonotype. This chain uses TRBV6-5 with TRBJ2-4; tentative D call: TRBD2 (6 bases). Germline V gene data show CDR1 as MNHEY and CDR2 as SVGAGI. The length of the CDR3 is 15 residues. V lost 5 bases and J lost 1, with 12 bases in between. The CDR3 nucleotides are TGTGCCAGCAGTGATTGGGGGGTTGCCAAAAACATTCAGTACTTC. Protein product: CASSDWGVAKNIQYF.

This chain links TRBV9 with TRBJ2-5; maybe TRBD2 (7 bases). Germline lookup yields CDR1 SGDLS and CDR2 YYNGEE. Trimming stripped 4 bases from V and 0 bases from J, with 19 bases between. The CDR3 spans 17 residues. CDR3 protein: CASSLGGRLPYQETQYF. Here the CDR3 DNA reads TGTGCCAGCAGCCTCGGGGGGCGGCTCCCGTACCAAGAGACCCAGTACTTC.

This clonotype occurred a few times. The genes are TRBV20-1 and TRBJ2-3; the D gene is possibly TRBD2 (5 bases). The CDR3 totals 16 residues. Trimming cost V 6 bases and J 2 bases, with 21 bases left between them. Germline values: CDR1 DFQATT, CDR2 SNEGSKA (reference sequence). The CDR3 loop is CSARGPDISNTDTQYF. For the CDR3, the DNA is TGCAGTGCCCGAGGGCCCGACATTTCGAACACAGATACGCAGTATTTT.

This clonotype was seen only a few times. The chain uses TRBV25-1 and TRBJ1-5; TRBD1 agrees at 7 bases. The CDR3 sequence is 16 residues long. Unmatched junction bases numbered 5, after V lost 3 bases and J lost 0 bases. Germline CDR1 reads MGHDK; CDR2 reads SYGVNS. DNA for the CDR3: TGTGCCAGCAGTGAGGGACAGCTTACTAGCAATCAGCCCCAGCATTTT. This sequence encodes CASSEGQLTSNQPQHF.

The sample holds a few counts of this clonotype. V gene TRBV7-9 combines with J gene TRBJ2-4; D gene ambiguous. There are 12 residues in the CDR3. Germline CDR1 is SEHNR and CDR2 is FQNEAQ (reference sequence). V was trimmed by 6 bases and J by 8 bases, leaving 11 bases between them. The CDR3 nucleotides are TGTGCCAGCAGTCATCAGGTTGACATTCAGTACTTC. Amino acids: CASSHQVDIQYF.

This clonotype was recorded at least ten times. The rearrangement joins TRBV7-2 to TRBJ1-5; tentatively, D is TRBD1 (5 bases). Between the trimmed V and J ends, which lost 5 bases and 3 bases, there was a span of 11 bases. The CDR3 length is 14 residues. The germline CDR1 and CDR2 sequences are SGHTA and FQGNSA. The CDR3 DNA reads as TGTGCCAGCAGCCCCGGGACGGTCAATCAGCCCCAGCATTTT. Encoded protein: CASSPGTVNQPQHF.

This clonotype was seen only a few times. CDR3 amino acids: CASSLRAGEETQYF. In nucleotides, the CDR3 is TGTGCCAGCAGTTTACGGGCGGGGGAAGAGACCCAGTACTTC. The chain links TRBV27 to TRBJ2-5; 7 bases line up with TRBD2. This CDR3 region has 14 residues. The V gene's germline CDR1 is MNHEY and CDR2 SMNVEV (reference sequence). The V and J ends lost 2 bases and 3 bases, in that order; junction bases with no gene match: 3.

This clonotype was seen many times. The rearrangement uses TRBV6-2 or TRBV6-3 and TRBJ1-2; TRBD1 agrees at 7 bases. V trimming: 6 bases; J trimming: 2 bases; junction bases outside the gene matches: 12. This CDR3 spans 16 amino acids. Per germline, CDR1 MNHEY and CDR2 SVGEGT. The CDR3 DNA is TGTGCCAGCAGATACGCTGGACAGGCGGAAAACTATGGCTACACCTTC. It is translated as CASRYAGQAENYGYTF.

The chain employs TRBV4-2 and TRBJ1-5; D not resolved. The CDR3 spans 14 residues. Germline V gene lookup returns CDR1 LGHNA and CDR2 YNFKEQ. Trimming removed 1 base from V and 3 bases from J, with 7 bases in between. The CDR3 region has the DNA TGTGCCAGCAGCCAAGGCAATCTCAATCAGCCCCAGCATTTT. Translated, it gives CASSQGNLNQPQHF.

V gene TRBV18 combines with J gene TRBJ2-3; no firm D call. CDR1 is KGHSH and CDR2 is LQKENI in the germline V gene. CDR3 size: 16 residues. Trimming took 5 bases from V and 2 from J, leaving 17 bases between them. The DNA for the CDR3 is TGTGCCAGCTCAACAATGACATGGGAACTCACAGATACGCAGTATTTT. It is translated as CASSTMTWELTDTQYF.

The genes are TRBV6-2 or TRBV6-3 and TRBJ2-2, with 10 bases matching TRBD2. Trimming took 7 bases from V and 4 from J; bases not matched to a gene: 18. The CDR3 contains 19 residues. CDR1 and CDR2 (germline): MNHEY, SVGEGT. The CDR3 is CASTDPRRTSGVATGELFF. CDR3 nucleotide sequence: TGTGCCAGCACGGACCCCAGAAGAACTAGCGGGGTGGCCACCGGGGAGCTGTTTTTT.

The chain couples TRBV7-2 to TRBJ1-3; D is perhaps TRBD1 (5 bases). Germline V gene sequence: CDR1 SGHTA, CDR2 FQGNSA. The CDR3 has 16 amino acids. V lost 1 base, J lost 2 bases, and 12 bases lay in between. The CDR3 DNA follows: TGTGCCAGCAGCTTAGTGGGGGGAGGTCCTGGAAACACCATATATTTT. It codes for CASSLVGGGPGNTIYF.

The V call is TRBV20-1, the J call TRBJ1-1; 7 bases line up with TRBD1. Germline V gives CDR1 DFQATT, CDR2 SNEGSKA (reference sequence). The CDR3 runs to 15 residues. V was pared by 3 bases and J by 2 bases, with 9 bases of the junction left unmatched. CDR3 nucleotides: TGCAGTGCTAGTCCCCGGACAGGCTTTAACACTGAAGCTTTCTTT. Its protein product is CSASPRTGFNTEAFF.

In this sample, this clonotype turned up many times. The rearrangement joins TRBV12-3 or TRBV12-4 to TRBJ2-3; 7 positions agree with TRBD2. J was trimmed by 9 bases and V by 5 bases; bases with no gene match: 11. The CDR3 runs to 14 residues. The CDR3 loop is CASSPGTTIGTQYF. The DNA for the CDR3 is TGTGCCAGCAGTCCCGGGACTACGATAGGGACGCAGTATTTT.

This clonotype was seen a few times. CDR3 coding DNA: TGTGCCAGCAGTTCGAAGGGAGACACCATATATTTT. Residues: CASSSKGDTIYF. The chain carries TRBV27 and TRBJ1-3; D gene ambiguous. Trimming took 4 bases from V and 8 from J, leaving 9 bases between them. Germline CDR1 MNHEY, CDR2 SMNVEV (reference sequence). This CDR3 has 12 amino acids.

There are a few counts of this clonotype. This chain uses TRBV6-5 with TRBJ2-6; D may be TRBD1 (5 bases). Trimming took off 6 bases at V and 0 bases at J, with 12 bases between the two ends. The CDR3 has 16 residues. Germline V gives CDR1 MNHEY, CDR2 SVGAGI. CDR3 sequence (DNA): TGTGCCAGCAGACCATGGGGCTCCTCTGGGGCCAACGTCCTGACTTTC. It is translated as CASRPWGSSGANVLTF.

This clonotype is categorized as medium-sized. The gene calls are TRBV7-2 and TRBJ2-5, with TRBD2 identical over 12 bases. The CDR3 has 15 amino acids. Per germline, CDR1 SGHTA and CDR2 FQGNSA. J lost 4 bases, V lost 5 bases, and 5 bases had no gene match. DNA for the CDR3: TGTGCCAGCAGCGGGAAGGGACTAGCGGGAGAGACCCAGTACTTC. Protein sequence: CASSGKGLAGETQYF.

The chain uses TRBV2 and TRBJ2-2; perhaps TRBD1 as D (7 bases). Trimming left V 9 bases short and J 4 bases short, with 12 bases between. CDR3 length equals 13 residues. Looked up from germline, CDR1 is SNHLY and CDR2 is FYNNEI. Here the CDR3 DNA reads TGTGCCAGGGGGGGACAGACCACCGGGGAGCTGTTTTTT. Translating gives CARGGQTTGELFF.

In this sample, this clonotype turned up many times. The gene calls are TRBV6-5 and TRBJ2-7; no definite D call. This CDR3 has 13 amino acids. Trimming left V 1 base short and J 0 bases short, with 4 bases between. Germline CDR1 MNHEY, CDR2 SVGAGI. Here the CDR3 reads CASSYFISYEQYF. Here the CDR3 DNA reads TGTGCCAGCAGTTACTTTATCTCCTACGAGCAGTACTTC.

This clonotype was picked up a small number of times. CDR3 sequence: CSARVTGQGNYEQYF. The CDR3 region has the DNA TGCAGTGCTAGAGTGACTGGACAGGGGAACTACGAGCAGTACTTC. V gene TRBV20-1 combines with J gene TRBJ2-7; 9 bases align to TRBD1. Unmatched junction bases numbered 7, after V lost 1 base and J lost 3 bases. CDR1 and CDR2 (germline): DFQATT, SNEGSKA (reference sequence). The CDR3 is 15 amino acids.

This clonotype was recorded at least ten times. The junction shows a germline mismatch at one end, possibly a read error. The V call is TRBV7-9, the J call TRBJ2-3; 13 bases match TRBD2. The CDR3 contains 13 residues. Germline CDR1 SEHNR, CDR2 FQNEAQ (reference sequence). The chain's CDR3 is CASSHPGTSGEDF. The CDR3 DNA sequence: TGTGCCAGCAGCCACCCTGGGACTAGCGGGGAAGATTTT.

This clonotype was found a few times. The CDR3 loop is CASSLIISSYNEQFF. The DNA of the CDR3 is TGTGCCAGCAGCCTGATAATTAGCTCCTACAATGAGCAGTTCTTC. This rearrangement joins TRBV7-6 to TRBJ2-1; D is uncertain. This CDR3 is 15 amino acids long. Germline loops: CDR1 SGHVS, CDR2 FNYEAQ. The V gene lost 5 bases and the J gene lost 0 bases, with 11 bases spanning the gap.

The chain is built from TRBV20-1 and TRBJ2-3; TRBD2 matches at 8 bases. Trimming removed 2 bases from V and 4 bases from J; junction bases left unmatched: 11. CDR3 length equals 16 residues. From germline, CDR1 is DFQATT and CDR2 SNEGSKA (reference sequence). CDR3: CSARPTVGLVADTQYF. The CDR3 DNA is TGCAGTGCTAGACCTACCGTGGGACTAGTTGCAGATACGCAGTATTTT.

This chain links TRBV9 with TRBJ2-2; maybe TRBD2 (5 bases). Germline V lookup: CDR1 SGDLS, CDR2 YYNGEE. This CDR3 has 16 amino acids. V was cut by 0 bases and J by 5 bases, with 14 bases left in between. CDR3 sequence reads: CASSVATDGGTGELFF. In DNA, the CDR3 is TGTGCCAGCAGCGTAGCTACGGACGGAGGAACCGGGGAGCTGTTTTTT. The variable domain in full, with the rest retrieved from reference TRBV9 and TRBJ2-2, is DSGVTQTPKHLITATGQRVTLRCSPRSGDLSVYWYQQSLDQGLQFLIQYYNGEERAKGNILERFSAQQFPDLHSELNLSSLELGDSALYFCASSVATDGGTGELFFGEGSRLTVL.

Here the CDR3 DNA reads TGTGCCAGCAGCCACCTCCCGGGACAGGGGGCAGGGGAGCAGTACTTC. Translating gives CASSHLPGQGAGEQYF. This chain uses TRBV14 with TRBJ2-7; TRBD1 agrees at 12 bases. This CDR3 has 16 amino acids. Germline V gene lookup returns CDR1 SGHDN and CDR2 FVKESK. Losses at the gene ends were 3 bases for V and 7 bases for J; bases not matched to a gene: 10.